A selection of T cell receptor beta chains follows, all from one sample in a study of T cell responses to AZD1222 COVID-19 vaccine. TCRdb keeps only in-frame clones here, not all; method: immunoSEQ multiplex PCR. The sample yields some 190,000 clones, roughly 91% seen once. Sequenced here: peripheral blood, sampled 28 days after the second AZD1222 dose. Every receptor here comes from an adult who received the AZD1222 COVID-19 vaccine. Each CDR3 is given with its conserved first and last residue. The D gene is left open where the match is weak. Not all rows give a size; the values are once, few, many and, for expanded clones, a class.

d_call	clone_size	v_call	cdr3_length	j_call	cdr3_aa	cdr3_nt
TRBD1	.	TRBV27	15	TRBJ1-6	CASSGPGQGISPLHF	TGTGCCAGCAGTGGACCGGGACAGGGGATCTCACCCCTCCACTTT
.	.	TRBV7-2	18	TRBJ2-2	CASSQRAGGQSNTGELFF	TGTGCCAGCAGCCAACGGGCCGGGGGACAATCGAACACCGGGGAGCTGTTTTTT
.	few	TRBV3-1/TRBV3-2	15	TRBJ1-6	CASSQVPSSNSPLHF	TGTGCCAGCAGCCAAGTTCCCAGCAGTAATTCACCCCTCCACTTT
TRBD2	.	TRBV14	16	TRBJ2-1	CASSRFGGGRYNEQFF	TGTGCCAGCAGCCGGTTTGGTGGCGGGAGGTACAATGAGCAGTTCTTC
.	.	TRBV7-3	15	TRBJ1-5	CASSLGGGSNQPQHF	TGTGCCAGCAGCCTGGGCGGGGGGAGCAATCAGCCCCAGCATTTT
.	once	TRBV4-1	17	TRBJ2-7	CASSQDRGGQVAYEQYF	TGCGCCAGCAGCCAAGATAGGGGAGGACAGGTCGCCTACGAGCAGTACTTC
.	.	TRBV5-1	19	TRBJ2-7	CASSPTDATKLLLAHEQYF	TGCGCCAGCAGCCCTACTGACGCCACAAAACTTCTCCTTGCCCACGAGCAGTACTTC
TRBD1	.	TRBV3-1/TRBV3-2	13	TRBJ2-7	CASSHRGPYEQYF	TGTGCCAGCAGCCACAGGGGGCCCTACGAGCAGTACTTC
.	.	TRBV19	14	TRBJ2-5	CASSIGWYQETQYF	TGTGCCAGTAGTATAGGATGGTACCAAGAGACCCAGTACTTC
TRBD1	.	TRBV12-3/TRBV12-4	13	TRBJ1-2	CASSLGQAYGYTF	TGTGCCAGCAGTTTGGGACAGGCCTATGGCTACACCTTC
TRBD1	.	TRBV28	14	TRBJ2-7	CASSFRRGFIEQYF	TGTGCCAGCAGTTTTCGCAGGGGGTTCATCGAGCAGTACTTC
.	once	TRBV30	12	TRBJ1-3	CAWSVGRNTIYF	TGTGCCTGGAGTGTGGGTCGAAACACCATATATTTT
TRBD1	.	TRBV6-1	17	TRBJ1-1	CASSGLDRGRGNTEAFF	TGTGCCAGCAGTGGGCTGGACAGGGGGCGAGGGAACACTGAAGCTTTCTTT
.	once	TRBV18	16	TRBJ2-5	CASSPGVASGAETQYF	TGTGCCAGCTCACCAGGGGTTGCTTCGGGGGCGGAGACCCAGTACTTC
.	.	TRBV9	18	TRBJ2-6	CASSVAGGLSLGANVLTF	TGTGCCAGCAGCGTAGCGGGCGGCCTCTCTTTAGGGGCCAACGTCCTGACTTTC
.	.	TRBV3-1/TRBV3-2	15	TRBJ1-1	CASSHGGRLNTEAFF	TGTGCCAGCAGCCATGGGGGGCGGCTGAACACTGAAGCTTTCTTT
TRBD1	.	TRBV6-5	15	TRBJ1-1	CASSWATGADTEAFF	TGTGCCAGCAGTTGGGCGACAGGGGCGGACACTGAAGCTTTCTTT
TRBD1	.	TRBV5-1	14	TRBJ1-1	CASHTGGANTEAFF	TGCGCCAGCCATACAGGGGGCGCGAACACTGAAGCTTTCTTT
.	.	TRBV28	14	TRBJ2-1	CASGSRADYNEQFF	TGTGCCAGCGGGTCCAGGGCCGACTACAATGAGCAGTTCTTC
.	.	TRBV18	15	TRBJ2-1	CASSPDRLSYNEQFF	TGTGCCAGCTCACCAGACCGACTCTCCTACAATGAGCAGTTCTTC
TRBD1	.	TRBV19	14	TRBJ2-7	CASSPRGQGYEQYF	TGTGCCAGTAGTCCTCGGGGACAGGGGTACGAGCAGTACTTC
.	.	TRBV15	15	TRBJ1-6	CATSQTSTTNSPLHF	TGTGCCACCAGCCAAACCTCGACAACGAATTCACCCCTCCACTTT
.	.	TRBV7-3	15	TRBJ2-3	CASSPTGDRTDTQYF	TGTGCCAGCAGCCCTACCGGGGACCGCACAGATACGCAGTATTTT
.	few	TRBV5-3	14	TRBJ2-7	CARSPEADPYEQYF	TGTGCCAGAAGCCCTGAGGCGGACCCCTACGAGCAGTACTTC
.	.	TRBV9	14	TRBJ1-1	CASSVAQQNTEAFF	TGTGCCAGCAGCGTAGCACAGCAGAACACTGAAGCTTTCTTT
TRBD2	.	TRBV7-2	14	TRBJ2-5	CASSTGLAPETQYF	TGTGCCAGCAGCACGGGACTAGCCCCAGAGACCCAGTACTTC
.	.	TRBV6-5	13	TRBJ1-2	CASSTLKNYGYTF	TGTGCCAGCAGCACCCTCAAGAACTATGGCTACACCTTC
.	.	TRBV11-1	13	TRBJ2-3	CASSFVGADTQYF	TGTGCCAGCAGCTTTGTAGGGGCCGATACGCAGTATTTT
.	.	TRBV5-4	12	TRBJ1-1	CASSVVNTEAFF	TGTGCCAGCAGCGTAGTTAACACTGAAGCTTTCTTT
.	.	TRBV2	14	TRBJ1-6	CASSEQGINSPLHF	TGTGCCAGCAGTGAGCAGGGGATTAATTCACCCCTCCACTTT
.	.	TRBV7-3	16	TRBJ1-6	CASSLNGGRGNSPLHF	TGTGCCAGCAGCTTGAACGGGGGGAGAGGTAATTCACCCCTCCACTTT
TRBD1	.	TRBV4-1	17	TRBJ1-5	CASSQTGQGLFGQPQHF	TGCGCCAGCAGCCAAACAGGACAGGGTTTATTTGGTCAGCCCCAGCATTTT
TRBD1	.	TRBV6-5	14	TRBJ2-3	CASSYEGGGDTQYF	TGTGCCAGCAGTTACGAAGGGGGCGGAGATACGCAGTATTTT
TRBD1	.	TRBV15	16	TRBJ2-5	CATSRPGTGSQETQYF	TGTGCCACCAGCAGACCCGGGACAGGGTCCCAAGAGACCCAGTACTTC
.	.	TRBV14	15	TRBJ1-1	CASRLLGGVDTEAFF	TGTGCCAGCAGACTACTTGGGGGGGTGGACACTGAAGCTTTCTTT
.	.	TRBV6-5	16	TRBJ1-6	CASSYFQYSYNSPLHF	TGTGCCAGCAGTTACTTTCAGTACTCCTATAATTCACCCCTCCACTTT
TRBD2	.	TRBV5-5	17	TRBJ2-6	CASSFSGRSTGANVLTF	TGTGCCAGCAGCTTTAGCGGGAGATCAACTGGGGCCAACGTCCTGACTTTC
TRBD2	once	TRBV28	15	TRBJ2-7	CASSKLGGDSYEQYF	TGTGCCAGCAGTAAACTGGGGGGGGACTCCTACGAGCAGTACTTC
.	.	TRBV7-2	15	TRBJ2-1	CASSLVSKGGNEQFF	TGTGCCAGCAGCTTAGTGAGTAAGGGGGGGAATGAGCAGTTCTTC
TRBD1	.	TRBV4-2	16	TRBJ2-3	CASTLGGTGGEDTQYF	TGTGCCAGCACCTTAGGAGGGACAGGGGGCGAGGATACGCAGTATTTT
TRBD1	.	TRBV13	14	TRBJ2-2	CASSLRDSTGELFF	TGTGCCAGCAGCCTCCGGGACAGCACCGGGGAGCTGTTTTTT
TRBD1	.	TRBV6-1	15	TRBJ2-7	CASSEKGQGSYEQYF	TGTGCCAGCAGTGAAAAAGGACAGGGCTCCTACGAGCAGTACTTC
TRBD2	.	TRBV11-2	16	TRBJ2-5	CASSSSSGGAEETQYF	TGTGCCAGCAGCTCCTCAAGCGGGGGGGCCGAGGAGACCCAGTACTTC
.	.	TRBV7-9	15	TRBJ1-5	CASSPSGPNNQPQHF	TGTGCCAGCAGCCCCTCCGGGCCCAACAATCAGCCCCAGCATTTT
.	.	TRBV10-3	13	TRBJ1-1	CAISTTGGTEAFF	TGTGCCATCAGTACGACAGGAGGAACTGAAGCTTTCTTT
TRBD1	.	TRBV7-9	14	TRBJ1-2	CASSLGQGLGGYTF	TGTGCCAGCAGCTTGGGACAGGGTTTAGGAGGCTACACCTTC
.	once	TRBV28	16	TRBJ2-2	CASSFPFHGGTGELFF	TGTGCCAGCAGTTTCCCCTTCCATGGAGGGACCGGGGAGCTGTTTTTT
.	.	TRBV6-1	18	TRBJ2-2	CASSVNTRTPSNTGELFF	TGTGCCAGCAGTGTCAATACTCGAACCCCCTCGAACACCGGGGAGCTGTTTTTT
.	.	TRBV12-3/TRBV12-4	13	TRBJ2-3	CASSLRSTDTQYF	TGTGCCAGCAGTTTGCGAAGCACAGATACGCAGTATTTT
.	.	TRBV6-1	14	TRBJ1-5	CASREGLRGQPQHF	TGTGCCAGCAGAGAGGGGCTGAGGGGTCAGCCCCAGCATTTT
.	few	TRBV18	17	TRBJ1-3	CASSPPGQLTTGNTIYF	TGTGCCAGCTCACCACCGGGACAACTGACAACTGGAAACACCATATATTTT
.	.	TRBV24-1	15	TRBJ1-4	CATSDPTGPNEKLFF	TGTGCCACCAGTGACCCAACAGGGCCTAATGAAAAACTGTTTTTT
.	.	TRBV28	12	TRBJ2-7	CASSLRWQREYF	TGTGCCAGCAGTTTGCGCTGGCAGCGCGAATACTTC
TRBD1	.	TRBV6-5	15	TRBJ2-7	CASSYSGQGEYEQYF	TGTGCCAGCAGTTACTCGGGACAGGGGGAGTACGAGCAGTACTTC
.	.	TRBV6-5	14	TRBJ2-7	CASSLLGTPIEQYF	TGTGCCAGCAGTTTACTGGGGACTCCTATCGAGCAGTACTTC
TRBD1	.	TRBV28	14	TRBJ1-6	CASYRGQSNSPLHF	TGTGCCAGCTACAGGGGACAGTCAAATTCACCCCTCCACTTT
.	.	TRBV6-5	13	TRBJ1-4	CASSPSTNEKLFF	TGTGCCAGCAGCCCCTCAACTAATGAAAAACTGTTTTTT
.	.	TRBV3-1/TRBV3-2	14	TRBJ2-2	CASSLGGASGELFF	TGTGCCAGCAGCCTGGGGGGAGCTTCCGGGGAGCTGTTTTTT
TRBD2	.	TRBV28	14	TRBJ2-7	CASMRLAGSYEQYF	TGTGCCAGCATGCGACTAGCGGGAAGCTACGAGCAGTACTTC